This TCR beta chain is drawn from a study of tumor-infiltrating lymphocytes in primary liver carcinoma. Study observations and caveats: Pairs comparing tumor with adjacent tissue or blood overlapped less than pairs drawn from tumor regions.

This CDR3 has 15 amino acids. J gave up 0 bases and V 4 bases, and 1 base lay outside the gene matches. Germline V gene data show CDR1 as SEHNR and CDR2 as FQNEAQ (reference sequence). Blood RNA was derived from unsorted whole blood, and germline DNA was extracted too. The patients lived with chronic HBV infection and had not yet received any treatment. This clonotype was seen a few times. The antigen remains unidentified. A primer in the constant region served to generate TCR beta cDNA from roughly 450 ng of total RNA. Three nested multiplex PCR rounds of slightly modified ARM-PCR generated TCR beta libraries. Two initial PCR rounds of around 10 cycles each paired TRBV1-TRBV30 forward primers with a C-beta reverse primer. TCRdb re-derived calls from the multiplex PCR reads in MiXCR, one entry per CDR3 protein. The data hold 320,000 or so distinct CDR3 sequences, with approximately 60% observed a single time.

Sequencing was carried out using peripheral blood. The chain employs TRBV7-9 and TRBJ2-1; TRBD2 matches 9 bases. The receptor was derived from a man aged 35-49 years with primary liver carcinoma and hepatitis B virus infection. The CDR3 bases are TGTGCCAGCAGCTCGACTAGCGGCTCCTACAATGAGCAGTTCTTC. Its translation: CASSSTSGSYNEQFF.